This T cell receptor beta chain is from a study of blood T cell repertoires in COVID-19. Overall study: The United States, Italy and Spain were the sources of the acute and convalescent COVID-19 samples. T cells, B-cell-depleted T cells, or PBMCs supplied cDNA or gDNA.

Original data processing: Cell counts per sample came from amplifying reference gene primers. The table came from immunoSEQ multiplex PCR; TCRdb's copy has only in-frame clones and leaves some out. D and trimming were read from the DNA, whereas the V and J calls and clone size are those reported in that table. The data show a few hundred thousand clones, about 79% seen once. Germline loops: CDR1 LGHNT, CDR2 FRNRAP. Between the trimmed V and J ends, which lost 2 bases and 7 bases, there was a span of 18 bases. This CDR3 has 16 residues. The clonotype was recovered from a woman aged 40 to 55 who had recovered from COVID-19. Sequencing input: peripheral blood. The V gene is TRBV12-5, the J gene TRBJ2-1; D remains ambiguous. The CDR3 DNA reads as TGTGCTAGTGGTTTGATAATTGGGCCAAGAAGAAATGAGCAGTTCTTC. It encodes CASGLIIGPRRNEQFF. Together with reference TRBV12-5 and TRBJ2-1, the CDR3 gives the full variable domain: DARVTQTPRHKVTEMGQEVTMRCQPILGHNTVFWYRQTMMQGLELLAYFRNRAPLDDSGMPKDRFSAEMPDATLATLKIQPSEPRDSAVYFCASGLIIGPRRNEQFFGPGTRLTVL.